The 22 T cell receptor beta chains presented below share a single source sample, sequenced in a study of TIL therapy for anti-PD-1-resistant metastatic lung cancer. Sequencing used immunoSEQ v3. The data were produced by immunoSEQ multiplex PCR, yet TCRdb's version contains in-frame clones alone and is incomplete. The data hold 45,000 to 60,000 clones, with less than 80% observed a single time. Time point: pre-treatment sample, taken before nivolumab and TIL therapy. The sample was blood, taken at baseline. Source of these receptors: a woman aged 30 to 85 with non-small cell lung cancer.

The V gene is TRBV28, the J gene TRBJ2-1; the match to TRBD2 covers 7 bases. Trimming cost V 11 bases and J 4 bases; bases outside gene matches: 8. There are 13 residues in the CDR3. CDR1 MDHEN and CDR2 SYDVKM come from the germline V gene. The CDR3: CASWREGYNEQFF. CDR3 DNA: TGTGCCTCCTGGAGGGAGGGTTACAATGAGCAGTTCTTC. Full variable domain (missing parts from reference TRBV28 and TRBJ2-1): DVKVTQSSRYLVKRTGEKVFLECVQDMDHENMFWYRQDPGLGLRLIYFSYDVKMKEKGDIPEGYSVSREKKERFSLILESASTNQTSMYLCASWREGYNEQFFGPGTRLTVL.

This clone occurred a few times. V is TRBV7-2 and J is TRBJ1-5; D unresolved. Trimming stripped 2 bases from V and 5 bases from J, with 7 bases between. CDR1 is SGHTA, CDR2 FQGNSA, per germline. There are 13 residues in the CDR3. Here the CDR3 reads CASSLQSDQPQHF. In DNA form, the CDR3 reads TGTGCCAGCAGCTTACAATCCGATCAGCCCCAGCATTTT.

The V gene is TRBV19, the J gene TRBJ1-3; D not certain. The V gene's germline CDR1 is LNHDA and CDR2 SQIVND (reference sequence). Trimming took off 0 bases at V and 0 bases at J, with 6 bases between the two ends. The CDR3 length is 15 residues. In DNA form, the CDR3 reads TGTGCCAGTAGTATAGAGGGTTCCTCTGGAAACACCATATATTTT. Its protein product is CASSIEGSSGNTIYF. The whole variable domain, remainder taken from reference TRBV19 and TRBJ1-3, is DGGITQSPKYLFRKEGQNVTLSCEQNLNHDAMYWYRQDPGQGLRLIYYSQIVNDFQKGDIAEGYSVSREKKESFPLTVTSAQKNPTAFYLCASSIEGSSGNTIYFGEGSWLTVV.

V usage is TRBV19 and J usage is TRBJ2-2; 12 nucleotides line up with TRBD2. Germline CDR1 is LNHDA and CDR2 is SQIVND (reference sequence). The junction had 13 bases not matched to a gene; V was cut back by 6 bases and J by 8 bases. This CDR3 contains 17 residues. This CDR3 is CASSRDASGRAPGELFF. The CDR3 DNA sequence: TGTGCCAGTAGCCGAGATGCTAGCGGGAGGGCCCCAGGGGAGCTGTTTTTT.

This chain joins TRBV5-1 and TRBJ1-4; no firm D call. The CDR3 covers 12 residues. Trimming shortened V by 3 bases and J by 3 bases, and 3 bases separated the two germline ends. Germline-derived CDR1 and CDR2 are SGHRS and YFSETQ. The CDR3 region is CASSWSNEKLFF. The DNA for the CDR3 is TGCGCCAGCAGCTGGTCTAATGAAAAACTGTTTTTT.

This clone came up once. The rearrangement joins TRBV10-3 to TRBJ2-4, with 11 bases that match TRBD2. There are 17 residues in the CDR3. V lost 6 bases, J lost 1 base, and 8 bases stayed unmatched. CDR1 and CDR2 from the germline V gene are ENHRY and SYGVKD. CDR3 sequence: CAISEPASGRAKNIQYF. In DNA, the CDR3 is TGTGCCATCAGCGAGCCGGCTAGCGGGAGGGCCAAAAACATTCAGTACTTC.

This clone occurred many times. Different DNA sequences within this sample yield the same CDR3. CDR3 region: CASSLGGTVNTEAFF. CDR3 DNA sequence: TGTGCCAGCAGCTTAGGCGGGACAGTGAACACTGAAGCTTTCTTT. The chain recombines TRBV7-2 with TRBJ1-1; 7 nucleotides align to TRBD1. The J segment lost 0 bases and the V segment lost 1 base, leaving 2 bases of the junction unmatched. Germline V CDR1 and CDR2: SGHTA, FQGNSA. The CDR3 consists of 15 residues.

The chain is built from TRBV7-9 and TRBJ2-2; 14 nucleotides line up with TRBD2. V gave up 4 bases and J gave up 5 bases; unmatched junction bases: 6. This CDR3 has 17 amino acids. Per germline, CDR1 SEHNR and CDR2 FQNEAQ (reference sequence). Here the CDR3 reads CASSWTSGRSGTGELFF. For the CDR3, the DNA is TGTGCCAGCAGCTGGACTAGCGGGAGGTCGGGAACCGGGGAGCTGTTTTTT.

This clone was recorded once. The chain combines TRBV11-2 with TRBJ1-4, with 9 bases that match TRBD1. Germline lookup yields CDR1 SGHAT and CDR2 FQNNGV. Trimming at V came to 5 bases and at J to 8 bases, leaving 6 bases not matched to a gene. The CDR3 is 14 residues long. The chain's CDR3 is CASSPQGASEKLFF. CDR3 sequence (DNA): TGTGCCAGCAGCCCACAGGGGGCATCGGAAAAACTGTTTTTT.

The CDR3 sequence: CASSRGAGANYGYTF. CDR3 nucleotide sequence: TGTGCCAGTAGTAGGGGGGCAGGAGCTAACTATGGCTACACCTTC. The chain joins TRBV19 to TRBJ1-2, with a tentative D call TRBD1 (6 bases). Germline-derived CDR1 and CDR2 are LNHDA and SQIVND (reference sequence). The CDR3 covers 15 residues. V gave up 4 bases and J gave up 0 bases, with 12 bases separating them.

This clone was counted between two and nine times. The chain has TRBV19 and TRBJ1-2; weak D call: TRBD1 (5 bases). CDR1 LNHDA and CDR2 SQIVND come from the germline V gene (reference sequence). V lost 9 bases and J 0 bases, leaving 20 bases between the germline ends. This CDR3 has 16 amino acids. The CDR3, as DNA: TGTGCCAGACCGGACAACCCTTCCCCAGCTAACTATGGCTACACCTTC. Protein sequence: CARPDNPSPANYGYTF. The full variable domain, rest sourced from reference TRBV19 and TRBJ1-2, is DGGITQSPKYLFRKEGQNVTLSCEQNLNHDAMYWYRQDPGQGLRLIYYSQIVNDFQKGDIAEGYSVSREKKESFPLTVTSAQKNPTAFYLCARPDNPSPANYGYTFGSGTRLTVV.

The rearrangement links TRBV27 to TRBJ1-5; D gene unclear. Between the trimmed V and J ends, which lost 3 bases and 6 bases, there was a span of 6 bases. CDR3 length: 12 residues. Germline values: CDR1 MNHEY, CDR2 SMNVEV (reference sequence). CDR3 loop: CASSFMGQPQHF. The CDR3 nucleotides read TGTGCCAGCAGTTTCATGGGTCAGCCCCAGCATTTT.

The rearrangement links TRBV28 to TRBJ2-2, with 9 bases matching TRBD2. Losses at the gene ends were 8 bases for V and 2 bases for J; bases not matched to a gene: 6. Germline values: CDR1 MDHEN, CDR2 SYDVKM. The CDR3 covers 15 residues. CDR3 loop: CASSRLADNTGELFF. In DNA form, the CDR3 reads TGTGCCAGCTCAAGACTAGCGGATAACACCGGGGAGCTGTTTTTT.

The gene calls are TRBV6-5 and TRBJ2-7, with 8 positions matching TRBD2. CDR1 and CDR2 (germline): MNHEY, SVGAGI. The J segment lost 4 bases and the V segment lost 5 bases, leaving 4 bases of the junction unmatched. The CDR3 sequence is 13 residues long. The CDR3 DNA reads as TGTGCCAGCAGTGACCAGCGGGGGTACGAGCAGTACTTC. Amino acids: CASSDQRGYEQYF.

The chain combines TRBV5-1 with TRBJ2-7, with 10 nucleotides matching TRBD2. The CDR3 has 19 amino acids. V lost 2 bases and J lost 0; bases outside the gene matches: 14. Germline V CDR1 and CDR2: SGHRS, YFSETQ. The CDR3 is CASSLLERLAGPSSYEQYF. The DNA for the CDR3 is TGCGCCAGCAGCTTATTGGAACGACTAGCGGGTCCGAGCTCCTACGAGCAGTACTTC. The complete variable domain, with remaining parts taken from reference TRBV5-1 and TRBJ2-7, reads KAGVTQTPRYLIKTRGQQVTLSCSPISGHRSVSWYQQTPGQGLQFLFEYFSETQRNKGNFPGRFSGRQFSNSRSEMNVSTLELGDSALYLCASSLLERLAGPSSYEQYFGPGTRLTVT.

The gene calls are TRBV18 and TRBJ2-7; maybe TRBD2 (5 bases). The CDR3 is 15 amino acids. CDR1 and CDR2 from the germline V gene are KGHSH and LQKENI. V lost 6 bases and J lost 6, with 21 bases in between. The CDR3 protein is CASSSLARPPPEQYF. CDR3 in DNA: TGTGCCAGCTCTTCCTTAGCGAGACCCCCTCCCGAGCAGTACTTC.

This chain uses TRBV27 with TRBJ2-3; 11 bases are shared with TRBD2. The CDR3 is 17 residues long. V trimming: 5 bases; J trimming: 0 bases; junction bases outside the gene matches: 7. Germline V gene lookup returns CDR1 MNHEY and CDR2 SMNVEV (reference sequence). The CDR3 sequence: CASSTSSGRRSTDTQYF. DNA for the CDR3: TGTGCCAGCAGTACCTCTAGCGGGAGGAGGAGCACAGATACGCAGTATTTT.

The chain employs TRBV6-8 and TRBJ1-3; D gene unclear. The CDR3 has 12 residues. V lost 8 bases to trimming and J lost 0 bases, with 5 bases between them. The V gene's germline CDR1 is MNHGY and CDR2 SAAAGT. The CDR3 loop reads CASGSSGNTIYF. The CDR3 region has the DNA TGTGCCAGCGGCAGCTCTGGAAACACCATATATTTT.

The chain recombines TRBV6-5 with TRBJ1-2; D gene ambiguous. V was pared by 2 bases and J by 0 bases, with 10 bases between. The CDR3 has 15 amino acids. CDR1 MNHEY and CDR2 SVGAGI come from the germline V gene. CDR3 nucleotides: TGTGCCAGCAGTTACGGGCGGGCATCTAACTATGGCTACACCTTC. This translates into CASSYGRASNYGYTF.

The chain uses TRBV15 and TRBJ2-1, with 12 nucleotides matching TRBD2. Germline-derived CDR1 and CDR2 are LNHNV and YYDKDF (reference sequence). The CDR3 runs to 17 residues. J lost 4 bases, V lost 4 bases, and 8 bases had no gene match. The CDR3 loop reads CATSTNLAGGYYNEQFF. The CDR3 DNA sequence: TGTGCCACCAGCACAAATCTAGCGGGGGGGTATTACAATGAGCAGTTCTTC.

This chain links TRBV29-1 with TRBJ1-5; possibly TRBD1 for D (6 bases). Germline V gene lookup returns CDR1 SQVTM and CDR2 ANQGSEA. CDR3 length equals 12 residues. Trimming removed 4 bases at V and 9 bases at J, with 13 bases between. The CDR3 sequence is CSVGGGLRPQHF. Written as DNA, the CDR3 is TGCAGCGTTGGGGGGGGGCTTAGGCCCCAGCATTTT.

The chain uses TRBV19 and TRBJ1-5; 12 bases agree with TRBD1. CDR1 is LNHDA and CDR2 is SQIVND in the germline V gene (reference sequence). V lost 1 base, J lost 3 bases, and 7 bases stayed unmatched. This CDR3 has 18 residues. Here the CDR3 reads CASSIVWDRGPYNQPQHF. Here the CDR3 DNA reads TGTGCCAGTAGTATAGTCTGGGACAGGGGGCCTTACAATCAGCCCCAGCATTTT.